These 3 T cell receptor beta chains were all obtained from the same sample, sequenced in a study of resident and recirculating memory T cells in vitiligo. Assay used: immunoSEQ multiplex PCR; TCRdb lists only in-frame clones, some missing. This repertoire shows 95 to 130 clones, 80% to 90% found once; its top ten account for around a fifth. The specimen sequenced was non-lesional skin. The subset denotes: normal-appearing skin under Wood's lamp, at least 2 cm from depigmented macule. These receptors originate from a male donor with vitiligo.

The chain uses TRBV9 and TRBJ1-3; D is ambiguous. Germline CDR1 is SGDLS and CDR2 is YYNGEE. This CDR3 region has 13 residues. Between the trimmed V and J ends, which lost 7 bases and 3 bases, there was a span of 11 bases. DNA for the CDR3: TGTGCCAGCGAGGGAACTGGTGGAAACACCATATATTTT. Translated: CASEGTGGNTIYF.

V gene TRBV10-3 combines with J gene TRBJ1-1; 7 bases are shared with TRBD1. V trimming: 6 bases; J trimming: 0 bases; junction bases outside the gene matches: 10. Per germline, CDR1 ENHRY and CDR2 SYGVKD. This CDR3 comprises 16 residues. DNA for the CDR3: TGTGCCATCAGCCAGAAGGGGACAGCCATGAACACTGAAGCTTTCTTT. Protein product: CAISQKGTAMNTEAFF.

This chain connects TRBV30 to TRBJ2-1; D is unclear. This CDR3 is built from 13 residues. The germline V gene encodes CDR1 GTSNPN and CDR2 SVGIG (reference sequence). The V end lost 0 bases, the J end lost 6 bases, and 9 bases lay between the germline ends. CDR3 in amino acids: CAWSVRGGNEQFF. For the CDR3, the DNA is TGTGCCTGGAGTGTACGAGGTGGCAATGAGCAGTTCTTC.